The text below deals with one TCR beta chain. Its antigen is not identified. The investigators split CD4+ cells into a CD45RA+ naive subset and a CD45RA-negative memory subset. The V gene end was trimmed by 0 bases and the J gene end by 5 bases; junction bases not matched to a gene: 4. This CDR3 is 15 amino acids long. CDR1 and CDR2 (germline): KGHSH, LQKENI. The data are from a study of shared clonotypes between healthy human individuals. Broader study findings: Expectations were that clonotype sharing among donors would be affected by sequencing depth.

The authors ran the assay at deep level. Sorted-subset replicate PCRs used 200 ng of genomic DNA. This amount corresponded to tens of thousands of T cell genomes. Produced via immunoSEQ multiplex PCR; TCRdb's table is partial and in-frame only. This table has some 660,000 clones, around 73% appearing once. V usage is TRBV18 and J usage is TRBJ2-7, with 10 bases that match TRBD2. Sequencing input: memory CD4+ T cells sorted from blood. Subset noted: CD45RA-negative fraction. The source of this sequence is a woman under 40 in good health. The CDR3 coding sequence is TGTGCCAGCTCACCACCGGCCCTAGCGGGAGACGAGCAGTACTTC. Protein sequence: CASSPPALAGDEQYF. The whole variable domain, remainder taken from reference TRBV18 and TRBJ2-7, is NAGVMQNPRHLVRRRGQEARLRCSPMKGHSHVYWYRQLPEEGLKFMVYLQKENIIDESGMPKERFSAEFPKEGPSILRIQQVVRGDSAAYFCASSPPALAGDEQYFGPGTRLTVT.